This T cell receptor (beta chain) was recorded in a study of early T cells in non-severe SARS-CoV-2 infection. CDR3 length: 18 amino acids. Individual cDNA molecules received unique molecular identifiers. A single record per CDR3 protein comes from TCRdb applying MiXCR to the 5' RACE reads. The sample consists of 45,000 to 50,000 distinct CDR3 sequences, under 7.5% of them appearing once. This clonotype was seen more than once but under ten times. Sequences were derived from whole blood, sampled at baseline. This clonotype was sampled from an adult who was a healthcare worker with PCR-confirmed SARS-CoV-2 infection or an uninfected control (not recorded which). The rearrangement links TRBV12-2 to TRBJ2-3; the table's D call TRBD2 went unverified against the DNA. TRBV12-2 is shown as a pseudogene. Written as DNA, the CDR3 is TGTGCAAGTCGCGACCGACTAGCGGGAGGGGGGAGCACAGATACGCAGTATTTT. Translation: CASRDRLAGGGSTDTQYF.